This TCR beta chain comes out of a study of OX40 agonist ivuxolimab in advanced cancers. About the full investigation: Ivuxolimab was a fully human IgG2 agonistic monoclonal antibody targeting the costimulatory receptor OX40 (CD134). In the dose-escalation cohort, 82.7% of patients were male, and the mean age was approximately 64 years, with a range of roughly 20 to 79. The paper covers the monotherapy dose-escalation part of the phase I ivuxolimab trial, which included N ≈ 50 patients. Intravenous ivuxolimab was administered to patients every 2 weeks at six dose levels: 0.01, 0.1, 0.3, 1.5, 3 and 10 mg/kg. Prior anti-PD-1, anti-PD-L1 or anti-CTLA-4 therapy was permitted, and 30% to 50% of dose-escalation patients had received checkpoint inhibitors. Among the approximately 50 dose-escalation patients, around 19 had hepatocellular carcinoma, some 15 melanoma, 9 renal cell carcinoma and 9 head and neck cancer. Partial responses occurred in three dose-escalation patients, of whom one had hepatocellular carcinoma and two had cutaneous melanoma. Peripheral TCRbeta sequencing aimed to test whether ivuxolimab altered TCR sequence diversity and caused clonal T-cell expansion. Overall study results and their limits: Low levels of normalized T-cell clonal expansion were also seen in some nonresponding patients. The antigen specificity of the peripheral T cells that underwent clonal expansion was not determined. After ivuxolimab, CD8+ T cells had more expanded clones than CD4+ T cells on average. In the 0.1-3.0 mg/kg groups, partial responders had among the lowest normalized peripheral clonal expansion, particularly in CD8+ T cells. At doses from 0.1 to 3.0 mg/kg, clonal expansion was seen in both CD4+ and CD8+ blood T cells between baseline and week 6.

V is pared back by 5 bases and J by 5 bases, with 19 bases lying between the germline termini. The CDR3 covers 15 residues, taking in both the cysteine and the phenylalanine. The CDR3 DNA has 45 bases and is translated from base 1. The CDR1 and CDR2 encoded by the germline V gene (reference sequence) are MNHEY and SMNVEV. Genomic DNA was isolated from the sorted cells so that the TCRbeta CDR3 region could be sequenced. The immunoSEQ Assay was used for sequencing of TCRbeta CDR3 regions. TCRdb mirrors the immuneACCESS table, restricted to in-frame sequences. Some clones are absent from its copies; in checked studies, under half trace to an unresolved V gene, and the reason for the others is unknown. This sample gives about 70,000 clones in total; around 88% of them show up just once. The ten largest clones represent around 2.3% of the sample. Patients with a history of autoimmune disease or receiving systemic immunosuppression were excluded from the trial. Peripheral blood for TCR sequencing was collected from all dose cohorts at baseline, on cycle 4 day 1, and on cycle 7 day 1. Samples were obtained from an open-label, multicenter, first-in-human phase I dose-escalation trial of ivuxolimab. Adults with locally advanced or metastatic melanoma, renal cell, hepatocellular, or head and neck squamous cell carcinoma were enrolled in the trial. Before TCR sequencing, CD4+ T cells and CD8+ T cells from peripheral blood were sorted into separate populations.

Worth noting for this clone: Its antigen target is currently unknown. Nothing much larger sits one base from this clone, and base qualities are not available.

Sequenced here: CD4+ or CD8+ T cells sorted from blood, sampled in a trial of the OX40 agonist ivuxolimab. This TCR was recovered from an adult with an advanced solid tumor such as melanoma, head and neck, liver or kidney cancer. This chain is built from TRBV27 and TRBJ2-7, with TRBD2 perhaps the D gene, on 5 matching bases. The nucleotide sequence reads TGTGCCAGCAGTGCCCGCGAGGTTGGGAGTGACGAGCAGTACTTC. This translates into CASSAREVGSDEQYF.